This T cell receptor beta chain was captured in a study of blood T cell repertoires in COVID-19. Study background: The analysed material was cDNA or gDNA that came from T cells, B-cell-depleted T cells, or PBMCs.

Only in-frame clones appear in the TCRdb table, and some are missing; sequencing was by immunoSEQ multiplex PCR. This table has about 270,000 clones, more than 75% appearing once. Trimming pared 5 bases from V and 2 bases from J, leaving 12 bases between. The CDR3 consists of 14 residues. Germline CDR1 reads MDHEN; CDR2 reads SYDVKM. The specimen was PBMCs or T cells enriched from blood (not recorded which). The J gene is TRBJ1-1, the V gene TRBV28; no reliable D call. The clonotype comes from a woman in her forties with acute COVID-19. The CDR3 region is CASSLPGFNTEAFF. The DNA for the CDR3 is TGTGCCAGCAGTCTTCCCGGGTTTAACACTGAAGCTTTCTTT.